One sample yielded the 5 T cell receptor beta chains listed below, sequenced in a study of cytomegalovirus exposure and HLA in healthy donors. PCR involved 60 Vbeta and 13 Jbeta primers. The repertoire was sequenced with immunoSEQ multiplex PCR; TCRdb's copy has only in-frame clones and lacks some. Seen here are around 170,000 clones, 75% to 85% observed once, and the top ten hold less than 0.85%. Input material: PBMCs. Every receptor here comes from a woman between 18 and 30 years old in good health and CMV-seronegative.

A few counts support this clone. One end of the junction is discordant with germline, which a read error may explain. This chain uses TRBV28 with TRBJ1-1; D call uncertain. There are 14 residues in the CDR3. In germline, CDR1 is MDHEN, CDR2 SYDVKM. CDR3 loop: CASIPSILKTEAFF. The CDR3 nucleotides read TGTGCCAGCATTCCCAGTATCCTGAAGACTGAAGCTTTCTTT.

This chain links TRBV2 with TRBJ2-5; TRBD1 might be the D (6 bases). CDR1 and CDR2 from the germline V gene are SNHLY and FYNNEI. V lost 7 bases and J lost 7, with 16 bases in between. This CDR3 contains 13 residues. CDR3 sequence: CASTEDSEGTQYF. CDR3 bases: TGTGCCAGCACTGAGGACAGCGAAGGGACCCAGTACTTC.

This chain joins TRBV27 and TRBJ1-1, with D hard to call. Trimming cost V 3 bases and J 1 base, with 12 bases left between them. The CDR3 consists of 15 residues. The germline CDR1 and CDR2 sequences are MNHEY and SMNVEV (reference sequence). The CDR3 nucleotides read TGTGCCAGCAGTTTTTTTGGGCGGGGGAACACTGAAGCTTTCTTT. Translating it yields CASSFFGRGNTEAFF.

The rearrangement joins TRBV19 to TRBJ2-2; 10 nucleotides match TRBD2. The trim removed 10 bases at V and 6 bases at J, leaving 11 bases unmatched. Germline V gene lookup returns CDR1 LNHDA and CDR2 SQIVND (reference sequence). The CDR3 has 15 amino acids. CDR3 nucleotide sequence: TGTGCCACCAAGACTAGCGGGCGTTGGGCCGGGGAGCTGTTTTTT. Translating gives CATKTSGRWAGELFF.

This clone was found a few times. The V gene is TRBV5-8, the J gene TRBJ1-6, with D uncertain. The CDR3 has 16 amino acids. Trimming removed 6 bases at V and 8 bases at J, with 21 bases between. Germline assignment: CDR1 SGHTS and CDR2 YDEGEE. CDR3: CASTRPSGALDSPLHF. The DNA of the CDR3 is TGTGCCAGCACCAGGCCATCGGGAGCCCTAGATTCACCCCTCCACTTT.